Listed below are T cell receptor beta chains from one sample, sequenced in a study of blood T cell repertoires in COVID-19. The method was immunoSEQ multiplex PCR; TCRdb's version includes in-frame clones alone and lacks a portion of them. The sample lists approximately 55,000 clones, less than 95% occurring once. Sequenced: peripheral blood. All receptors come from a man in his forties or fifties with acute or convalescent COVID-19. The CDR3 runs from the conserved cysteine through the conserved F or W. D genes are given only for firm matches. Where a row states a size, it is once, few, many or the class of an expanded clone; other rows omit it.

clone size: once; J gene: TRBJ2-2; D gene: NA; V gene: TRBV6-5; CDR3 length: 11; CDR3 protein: CASEKTGELFF; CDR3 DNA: TGTGCCAGTGAGAAGACCGGGGAGCTGTTTTTT
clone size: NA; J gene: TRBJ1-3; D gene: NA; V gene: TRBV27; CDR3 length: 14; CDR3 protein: CASSLGRDGNTIYF; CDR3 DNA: TGTGCCAGCAGTCTCGGCAGGGATGGAAACACCATATATTTT
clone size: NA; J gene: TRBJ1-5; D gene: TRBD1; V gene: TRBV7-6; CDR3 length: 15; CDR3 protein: CASSHGQGAHQPQHF; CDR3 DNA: TGTGCCAGCAGCCACGGACAGGGGGCCCATCAGCCCCAGCATTTT
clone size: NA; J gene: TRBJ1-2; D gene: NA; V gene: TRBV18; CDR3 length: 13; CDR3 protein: CASSPQGSSGYTF; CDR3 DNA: TGTGCCAGCTCACCACAAGGGAGTTCGGGCTACACCTTC
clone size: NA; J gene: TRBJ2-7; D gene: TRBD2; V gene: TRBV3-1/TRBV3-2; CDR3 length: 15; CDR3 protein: CASSEGSGRSYEQYF; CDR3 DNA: TGTGCCAGCAGCGAGGGTAGCGGGAGATCCTACGAGCAGTACTTC
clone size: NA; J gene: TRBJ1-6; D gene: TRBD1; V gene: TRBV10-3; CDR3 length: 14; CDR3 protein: CATAPGQGNSPLHF; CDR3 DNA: TGTGCCACCGCGCCGGGACAGGGCAATTCACCCCTCCACTTT
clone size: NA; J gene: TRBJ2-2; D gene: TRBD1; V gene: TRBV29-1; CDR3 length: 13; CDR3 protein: CSAWTGGTGELFF; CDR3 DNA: TGCAGCGCTTGGACAGGGGGTACCGGGGAGCTGTTTTTT
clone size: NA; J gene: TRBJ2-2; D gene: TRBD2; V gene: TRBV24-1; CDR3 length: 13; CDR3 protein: CATLAGDTGELFF; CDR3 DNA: TGTGCCACTTTAGCGGGAGACACCGGGGAGCTGTTTTTT
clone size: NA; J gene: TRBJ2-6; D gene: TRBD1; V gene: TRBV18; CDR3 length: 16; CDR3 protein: CASSPGQATGANVLTF; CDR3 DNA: TGTGCCAGCTCACCGGGACAGGCTACTGGGGCCAACGTCCTGACTTTC
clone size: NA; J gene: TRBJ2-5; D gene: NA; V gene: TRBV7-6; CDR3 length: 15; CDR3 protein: CASSPGVAEQETQYF; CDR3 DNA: TGTGCCAGCAGCCCCGGGGTAGCGGAGCAAGAGACCCAGTACTTC
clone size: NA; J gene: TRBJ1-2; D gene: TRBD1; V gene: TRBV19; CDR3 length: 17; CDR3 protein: CASSKAIGTGPRYGYTF; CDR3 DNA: TGTGCCAGTAGTAAGGCGATCGGGACAGGGCCTCGATATGGCTACACCTTC
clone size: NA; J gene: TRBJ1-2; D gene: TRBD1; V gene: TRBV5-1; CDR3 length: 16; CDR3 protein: CASSYMPGQGASGYTF; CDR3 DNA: TGCGCCAGCAGCTACATGCCGGGACAGGGGGCGAGTGGCTACACCTTC
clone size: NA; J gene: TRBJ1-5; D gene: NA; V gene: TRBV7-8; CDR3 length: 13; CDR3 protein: CASSFYGGQPQHF; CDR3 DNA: TGTGCCAGCAGCTTTTATGGAGGTCAGCCCCAGCATTTT
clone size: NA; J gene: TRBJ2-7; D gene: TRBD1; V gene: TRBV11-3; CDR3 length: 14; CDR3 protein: CASSFPGQLYEQYF; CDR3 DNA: TGTGCCAGCAGCTTTCCGGGACAGCTCTACGAGCAGTACTTC
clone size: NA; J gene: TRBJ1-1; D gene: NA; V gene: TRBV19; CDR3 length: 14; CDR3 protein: CASSIRQGRTEAFF; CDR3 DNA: TGTGCCAGTAGTATCAGGCAGGGGAGAACTGAAGCTTTCTTT
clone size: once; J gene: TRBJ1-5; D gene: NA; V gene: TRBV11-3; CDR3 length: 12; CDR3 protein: CASSTTGQPQHF; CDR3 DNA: TGTGCCAGCAGCACCACAGGGCAGCCCCAGCATTTT
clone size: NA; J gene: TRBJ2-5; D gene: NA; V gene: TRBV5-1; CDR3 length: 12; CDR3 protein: CASSHTKETQYF; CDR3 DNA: TGCGCCAGCAGCCACACCAAAGAGACCCAGTACTTC
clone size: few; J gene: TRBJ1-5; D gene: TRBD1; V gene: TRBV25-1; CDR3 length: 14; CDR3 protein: CASSDPGGGQPQHF; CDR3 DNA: TGTGCCAGCAGTGACCCAGGGGGCGGTCAGCCCCAGCATTTT
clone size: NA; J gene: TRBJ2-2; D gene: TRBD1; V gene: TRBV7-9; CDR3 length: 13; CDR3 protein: CASSYRGAGELFF; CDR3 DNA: TGTGCCAGCAGTTACAGGGGAGCCGGGGAGCTGTTTTTT
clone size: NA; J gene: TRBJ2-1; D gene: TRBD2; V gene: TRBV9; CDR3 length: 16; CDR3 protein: CASSATSGPSYNEQFF; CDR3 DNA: TGTGCCAGCAGCGCCACTAGCGGACCTTCCTACAATGAGCAGTTCTTC
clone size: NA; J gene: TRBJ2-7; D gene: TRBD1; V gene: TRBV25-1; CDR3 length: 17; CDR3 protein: CASSGPGQEDLAYEQYF; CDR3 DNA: TGTGCCAGCAGTGGACCCGGACAGGAAGATCTTGCCTACGAGCAGTACTTC
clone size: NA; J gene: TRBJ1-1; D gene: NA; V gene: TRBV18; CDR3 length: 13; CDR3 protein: CASSLRGDTEAFF; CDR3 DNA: TGTGCCAGCTCTCTCCGGGGGGACACTGAAGCTTTCTTT
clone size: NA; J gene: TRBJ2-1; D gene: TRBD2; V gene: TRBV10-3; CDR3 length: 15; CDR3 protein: CAISESLAGGNEQFF; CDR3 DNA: TGTGCCATCAGTGAGTCTCTAGCGGGAGGGAATGAGCAGTTCTTC
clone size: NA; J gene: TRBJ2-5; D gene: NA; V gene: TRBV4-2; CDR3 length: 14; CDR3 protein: CASSQGTNQETQYF; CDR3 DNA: TGTGCCAGCAGCCAAGGGACTAATCAAGAGACCCAGTACTTC
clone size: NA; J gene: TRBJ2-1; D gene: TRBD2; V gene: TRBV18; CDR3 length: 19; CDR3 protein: CASSPAGLAESSSYNEQFF; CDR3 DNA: TGTGCCAGCTCACCCGCGGGACTAGCGGAATCGAGCTCCTACAATGAGCAGTTCTTC
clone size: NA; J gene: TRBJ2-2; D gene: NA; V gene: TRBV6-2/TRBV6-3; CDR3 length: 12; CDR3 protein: CASSYRVGELFF; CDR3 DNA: TGTGCCAGCAGTTACCGGGTCGGGGAGCTGTTTTTT
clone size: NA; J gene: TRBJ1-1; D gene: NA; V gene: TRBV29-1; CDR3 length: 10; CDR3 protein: CSVWRTEAFF; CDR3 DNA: TGCAGCGTTTGGAGAACTGAAGCTTTCTTT
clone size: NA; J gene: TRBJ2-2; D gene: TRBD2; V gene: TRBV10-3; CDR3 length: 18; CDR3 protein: CAIKRGLAGGMNTGELFF; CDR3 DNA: TGTGCCATCAAGAGGGGACTAGCGGGAGGGATGAACACCGGGGAGCTGTTTTTT
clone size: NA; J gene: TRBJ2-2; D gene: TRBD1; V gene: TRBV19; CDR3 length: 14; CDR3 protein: CASSLGTGSGELFF; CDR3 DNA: TGTGCCAGTAGTTTGGGGACAGGCAGCGGGGAGCTGTTTTTT
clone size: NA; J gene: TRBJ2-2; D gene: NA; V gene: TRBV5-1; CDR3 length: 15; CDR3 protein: CASSSGLAPPGELFF; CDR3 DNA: TGCGCCAGCAGCTCGGGCCTAGCGCCCCCCGGGGAGCTGTTTTTT
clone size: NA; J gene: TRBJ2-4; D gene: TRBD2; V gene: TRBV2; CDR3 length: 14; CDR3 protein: CASGTGTSENIQYF; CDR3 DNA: TGTGCCAGCGGGACCGGGACTAGCGAGAACATTCAGTACTTC
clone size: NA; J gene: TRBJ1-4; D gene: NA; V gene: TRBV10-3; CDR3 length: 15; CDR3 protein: CAISDQIGTAEKLFF; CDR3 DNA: TGTGCCATCAGTGACCAGATAGGGACTGCCGAAAAACTGTTTTTT
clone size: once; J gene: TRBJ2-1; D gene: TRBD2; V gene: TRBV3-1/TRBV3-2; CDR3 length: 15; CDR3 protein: CASSRTSAEYNEQFF; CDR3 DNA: TGTGCCAGCAGCCGGACTAGCGCAGAATACAATGAGCAGTTCTTC
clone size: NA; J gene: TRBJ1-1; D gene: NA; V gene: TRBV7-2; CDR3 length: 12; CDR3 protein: CASSTGNTEAFF; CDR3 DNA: TGTGCCAGCAGCACGGGGAACACTGAAGCTTTCTTT
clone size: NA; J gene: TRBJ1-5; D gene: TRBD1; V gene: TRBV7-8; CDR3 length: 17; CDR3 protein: CASSLTGTAYSNQPQHF; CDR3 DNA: TGTGCCAGCAGCTTAACTGGGACAGCCTATAGCAATCAGCCCCAGCATTTT
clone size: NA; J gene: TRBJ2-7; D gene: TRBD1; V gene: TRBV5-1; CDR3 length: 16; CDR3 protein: CASSPRAGQDTYEQYF; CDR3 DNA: TGCGCCAGCAGCCCCCGCGCAGGACAGGACACTTACGAGCAGTACTTC
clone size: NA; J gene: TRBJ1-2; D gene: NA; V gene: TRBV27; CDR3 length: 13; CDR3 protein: CASSFWAGDGYTF; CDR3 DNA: TGTGCCAGCAGTTTTTGGGCAGGCGATGGCTACACCTTC
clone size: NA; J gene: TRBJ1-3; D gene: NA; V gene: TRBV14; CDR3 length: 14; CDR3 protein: CASSPGVVGNTIYF; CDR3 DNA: TGTGCCAGCAGCCCAGGGGTGGTTGGAAACACCATATATTTT
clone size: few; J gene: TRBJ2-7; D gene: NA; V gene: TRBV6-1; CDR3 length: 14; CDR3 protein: CASSEGLGAHEQYF; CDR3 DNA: TGTGCCAGCAGTGAGGGCCTGGGTGCCCACGAGCAGTACTTC
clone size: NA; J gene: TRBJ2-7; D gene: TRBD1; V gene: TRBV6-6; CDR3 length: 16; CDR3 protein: CASSYVLGQGAYEQYF; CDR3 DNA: TGTGCCAGCAGTTACGTCCTGGGACAGGGTGCCTACGAGCAGTACTTC